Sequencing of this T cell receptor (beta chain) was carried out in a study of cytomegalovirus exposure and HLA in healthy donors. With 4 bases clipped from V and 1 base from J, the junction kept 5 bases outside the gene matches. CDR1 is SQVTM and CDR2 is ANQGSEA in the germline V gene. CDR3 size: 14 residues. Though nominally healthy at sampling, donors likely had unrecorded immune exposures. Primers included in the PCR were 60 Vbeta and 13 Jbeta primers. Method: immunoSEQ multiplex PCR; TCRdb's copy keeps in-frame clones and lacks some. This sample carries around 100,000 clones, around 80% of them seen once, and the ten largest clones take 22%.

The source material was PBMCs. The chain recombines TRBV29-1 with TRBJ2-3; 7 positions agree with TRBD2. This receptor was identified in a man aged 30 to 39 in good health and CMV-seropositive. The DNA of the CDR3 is TGCAGCGTTGTTCGGCTAGCGGGCACAGATACGCAGTATTTT. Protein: CSVVRLAGTDTQYF.